This TCR beta chain was profiled in a study of Tregs in tolerant kidney transplant recipients. Broader study findings: Few patients were studied, so findings need validation in larger groups. Tregs expanded with activated donor B cells seemed most donor-specific. This study did not directly address biological reproducibility.

Concerning this clone itself: Its target is not known.

Generated by immunoSEQ multiplex PCR, the TCRdb table keeps only in-frame clones and is missing some. The sample holds some 250,000 clones; around 81% are singletons and the top ten take roughly 0.67%. CD4+CD25+CD127- Tregs, CD4+CD25- non-Tregs, CD4 and CD8 cells were sorted. CDR3 size: 15 residues. The germline CDR1 and CDR2 sequences are MNHEY and SMNVEV (reference sequence). With 9 bases removed from V and 9 bases from J, the gap between germline ends came to 25 bases. The receptor was derived from a human donor in good health. The sequenced material came from CD4+ T cells from blood. The chain combines TRBV27 with TRBJ2-3; possible D gene TRBD2, 6 bases. The CDR3 here is CASLRVGWGGVTQYF. For the CDR3, the DNA is TGTGCCAGTCTCCGGGTAGGGTGGGGAGGTGTGACGCAGTATTTT.